The clone carrying this T cell receptor beta chain was recorded only once. Its antigen is currently unknown. This entry comes from a study of graft-versus-host responses after intestinal transplantation. About the study: Recipients had multivisceral, liver-intestinal, or isolated intestinal transplants. Recipients uniformly received anti-thymocyte globulin induction, followed by tacrolimus and steroids for three to four years.

V gave up 3 bases and J gave up 2 bases; unmatched junction bases: 15. Germline assignment: CDR1 SGHTA and CDR2 FQGNSA. The CDR3 runs 19 residues. Study results and limitations: Allografts carried high graft-versus-host to host-versus-graft clonal ratios in patients having graft-donor T cell macrochimerism. GvH clonotypes were identified within recipient marrow, with a subset emerging first in ileum or blood.

Method: immunoSEQ multiplex PCR; TCRdb's copy keeps in-frame clones and lacks some. In the table there are around 92,000 clones, more than 75% of which are singletons. This rearrangement joins TRBV7-2 to TRBJ2-1; 8 positions agree with TRBD2. This receptor was obtained from a human patient who received an intestinal transplant, so some T cells may come from the graft donor. The sample was PBMCs, taken 255 days after intestinal transplant. The DNA for the CDR3 is TGTGCCAGCAGCTTCCCGCGGGGGGCTCCCTCCGCGACCTACAATGAGCAGTTCTTC. It specifies CASSFPRGAPSATYNEQFF.